Presented here are 23 T cell receptor beta chains from one specimen sequenced in a study of blood T cell repertoires in COVID-19. The method was immunoSEQ multiplex PCR; TCRdb's version includes in-frame clones alone and lacks a portion of them. The sample shows 100,000 to 150,000 clones, roughly 83% of them seen only once. Material: peripheral blood. The receptors derive from a man aged 55-75 years with acute or convalescent COVID-19.

The CDR3 bases are TGTGCCAGCAGTTTTGGGGGGGGGACAGGCCCGTACGAGCAGTACTTC. It encodes CASSFGGGTGPYEQYF. The chain couples TRBV27 to TRBJ2-7; D may be TRBD1 (8 bases). CDR1 and CDR2 from the germline V gene are MNHEY and SMNVEV (reference sequence). V was pared by 3 bases and J by 4 bases, with 19 bases between. CDR3 size: 16 residues.

V and J are TRBV4-1 and TRBJ2-7, with a tentative D call TRBD2 (6 bases). The germline V and J ends were trimmed by 1 base and 0 bases, with 10 bases remaining between them. Germline-derived CDR1 and CDR2 are MGHRA and YSYEKL. The CDR3 length is 15 residues. As DNA, the CDR3 is TGCGCCAGCAGCCAAGGGCCGGGACTCTCCTACGAGCAGTACTTC. As protein: CASSQGPGLSYEQYF.

The sample holds a few counts of this clone. J is TRBJ2-7 and V is TRBV4-1; 10 bases agree with TRBD2. With V trimmed by 0 bases and J by 7 bases, 9 bases remained unmatched. Germline V gene data show CDR1 as MGHRA and CDR2 as YSYEKL. The CDR3 covers 16 residues. The CDR3 spells CASSQDLLAGVGEQYF. The CDR3 region has the DNA TGCGCCAGCAGCCAAGATCTCCTAGCGGGAGTTGGAGAGCAGTACTTC.

The V gene is TRBV5-1, the J gene TRBJ2-1; no definite D call. The CDR3 has 14 residues. V lost 0 bases, J lost 6 bases, and 10 bases lay in between. Germline values: CDR1 SGHRS, CDR2 YFSETQ. The DNA for the CDR3 is TGCGCCAGCAGCTTGGTGTACAGCTCCAATGAGCAGTTCTTC. This codes for CASSLVYSSNEQFF.

This clone was detected only once. This chain uses TRBV13 with TRBJ2-7, with 14 positions matching TRBD2. Trimming cost V 3 bases and J 3 bases; bases outside gene matches: 4. The germline V gene encodes CDR1 PRHDT and CDR2 FYEKMQ (reference sequence). The CDR3 covers 16 residues. The CDR3 protein is CASSFGTSGSLYEQYF. The CDR3 nucleotides are TGTGCCAGCAGCTTTGGGACTAGCGGGAGCCTCTACGAGCAGTACTTC.

Only one count was recorded for this clone. The chain uses TRBV5-5 and TRBJ2-4, with D unresolved. This CDR3 spans 15 amino acids. Germline V gene data show CDR1 as SGHKS and CDR2 as YYEKEE (reference sequence). V was pared by 3 bases and J by 2 bases, with 12 bases between. In DNA form, the CDR3 reads TGTGCCAGCAGCTCCGGGTTCCCCCCCAAAAACATTCAGTACTTC. The encoded protein is CASSSGFPPKNIQYF.

CDR3 region: CASSWGDRSHGYTF. In DNA form, the CDR3 reads TGTGCCAGCAGCTGGGGGGACAGGAGTCATGGCTACACCTTC. The chain combines TRBV7-9 with TRBJ1-2; TRBD1 aligns across 8 bases. CDR1 and CDR2 from the germline V gene are SEHNR and FQNEAQ (reference sequence). This CDR3 comprises 14 residues. Trimming removed 4 bases from V and 6 bases from J; junction bases left unmatched: 7.

This chain links TRBV24-1 with TRBJ1-1, with 8 bases matching TRBD1. Germline CDR1 KGHDR, CDR2 SFDVKD. With 5 bases clipped from V and 1 base from J, the junction kept 5 bases outside the gene matches. The CDR3 runs 15 residues. The CDR3: CATSGAGGANTEAFF. The CDR3 region has the DNA TGTGCCACCAGTGGGGCAGGGGGCGCGAACACTGAAGCTTTCTTT.

This chain joins TRBV5-4 and TRBJ2-7; no definite D call. V was shortened by 1 base and J by 3 bases, with 8 bases between the two germline ends. The germline CDR1 and CDR2 sequences are SGHNT and YYREEE (reference sequence). CDR3 length: 13 residues. As DNA, the CDR3 is TGTGCCAGCAGCTTGCAGGTAGGCTACGAGCAGTACTTC. It encodes CASSLQVGYEQYF.

This chain links TRBV4-2 with TRBJ1-5, with a possible D match to TRBD1 (6 bases). The CDR3 runs 15 residues. Trimming stripped 3 bases from V and 2 bases from J, with 11 bases between. Germline V lookup: CDR1 LGHNA, CDR2 YNFKEQ. The CDR3 DNA reads TGTGCCAGCAGCCAGCCAGGGGACGGCAATCAGCCCCAGCATTTT. Translated, it gives CASSQPGDGNQPQHF.

Comments on this clone: It is unclear where the CDR3 begins or ends on the DNA, so no DNA is shown, and the CDR3 is as TCRdb lists it. This sequence joins TRBV21-1 and TRBJ1-4; the table's TRBD1 call for D was not verified on the DNA. TRBV21-1 is recorded as a pseudogene. The CDR3 is 17 amino acids in total, end residues counted. The chain's CDR3 is CASSNWGTGTENEKLFF.

The chain joins TRBV2 to TRBJ2-7; 8 positions match TRBD1. The CDR3 is made up of 15 amino acids. The trim removed 6 bases at V and 9 bases at J, leaving 16 bases unmatched. Germline CDR1 is SNHLY and CDR2 is FYNNEI. CDR3 sequence: CASSQDRGDRGGQYF. The CDR3 nucleotides are TGTGCCAGCAGCCAAGACAGGGGAGATCGTGGGGGGCAGTACTTC.

This sequence joins TRBV10-3 and TRBJ2-5; a weak D match, TRBD1 (7 bases). Germline CDR1 ENHRY, CDR2 SYGVKD. The CDR3 has 16 residues. V lost 5 bases to trimming and J lost 2 bases, with 18 bases between them. DNA of the CDR3: TGTGCCATCAGTCCCGCCCTGGCGGGACAGCAAGAGACCCAGTACTTC. Translated: CAISPALAGQQETQYF.

The chain couples TRBV19 to TRBJ2-7; a possible D gene is TRBD1 (6 bases). Deletions cut 5 bases from V and 4 bases from J, with 9 bases between. Germline V lookup: CDR1 LNHDA, CDR2 SQIVND (reference sequence). The CDR3 covers 12 residues. In nucleotides, the CDR3 is TGTGCCAGTAGTTCACAGGGTTACGAGCAGTACTTC. This encodes CASSSQGYEQYF. The whole variable domain, remainder taken from reference TRBV19 and TRBJ2-7, is DGGITQSPKYLFRKEGQNVTLSCEQNLNHDAMYWYRQDPGQGLRLIYYSQIVNDFQKGDIAEGYSVSREKKESFPLTVTSAQKNPTAFYLCASSSQGYEQYFGPGTRLTVT.

The gene calls are TRBV3-1 (or the pseudogene TRBV3-2) and TRBJ2-7; 8 bases match TRBD2. The germline V gene encodes CDR1 LGHDT and CDR2 YNNKEL (reference sequence). V trimming: 6 bases; J trimming: 1 base; junction bases outside the gene matches: 8. The CDR3 has 15 residues. This chain's CDR3 is CASRGNSGASYEQYF. DNA of the CDR3: TGTGCCAGCAGAGGGAATAGCGGGGCATCCTACGAGCAGTACTTC.

The genes are TRBV29-1 and TRBJ2-1; 9 bases align to TRBD2. The CDR3 runs to 15 residues. Germline CDR1 and CDR2: SQVTM and ANQGSEA. Trimming at V came to 7 bases and at J to 10 bases, leaving 17 bases not matched to a gene. The CDR3 DNA reads TGCAGCGCTGCGGTTCGGGTTAGCGGGAGTTGGGAGCAGTTCTTC. Amino acid sequence: CSAAVRVSGSWEQFF.

This chain uses TRBV6-5 with TRBJ1-2, with D possibly being TRBD1 (6 bases). This CDR3 is 14 amino acids long. V gave up 6 bases and J gave up 6 bases, with 17 bases separating them. In germline, CDR1 is MNHEY, CDR2 SVGAGI. CDR3 sequence (DNA): TGTGCCAGCAGCCGGACGGGACAACTCAATGGCTACACCTTC. Amino acid sequence: CASSRTGQLNGYTF.

The chain combines TRBV5-4 with TRBJ1-2; D gene ambiguous. The germline CDR1 and CDR2 sequences are SGHNT and YYREEE (reference sequence). There are 14 residues in the CDR3. Deletions cut 3 bases from V and 2 bases from J, with 11 bases between. CDR3 bases: TGTGCCAGCAGCTCGAGAACAGCCAACTATGGCTACACCTTC. Encoded protein: CASSSRTANYGYTF.

The chain links TRBV5-4 to TRBJ2-7, with TRBD1 identical over 9 bases. V lost 4 bases to trimming and J lost 2 bases; unmatched junction nucleotides: 4. The CDR3 has 14 residues. Germline values: CDR1 SGHNT, CDR2 YYREEE (reference sequence). CDR3 in amino acids: CASSTGGAPYEQYF. CDR3 in DNA: TGTGCCAGCAGCACAGGGGGCGCCCCCTACGAGCAGTACTTC.

This CDR3 reads CASSYDRGDAYEQYF. The CDR3 DNA follows: TGTGCCAGCAGTTACGACAGGGGGGACGCCTACGAGCAGTACTTC. V usage is TRBV6-6 and J usage is TRBJ2-7; 9 positions match TRBD1. CDR3 length equals 15 residues. Looked up from germline, CDR1 is MNHNY and CDR2 is SVGAGI (reference sequence). The V gene end was trimmed by 2 bases and the J gene end by 2 bases; junction bases not matched to a gene: 4.

The chain combines TRBV7-8 with TRBJ2-7; no definite D call. The V gene lost 4 bases and the J gene lost 7 bases, with 8 bases spanning the gap. The CDR3 spans 11 residues. Germline values: CDR1 SGHVS, CDR2 FQNEAQ. CDR3: CASSSEREQYF. CDR3 in DNA: TGTGCCAGCAGCTCTGAGCGAGAGCAGTACTTC. The whole variable domain, filled in from reference TRBV7-8 and TRBJ2-7, reads GAGVSQSPRYKVAKRGQDVALRCDPISGHVSLFWYQQALGQGPEFLTYFQNEAQLDKSGLPSDRFFAERPEGSVSTLKIQRTQQEDSAVYLCASSSEREQYFGPGTRLTVT.

This rearrangement joins TRBV10-3 to TRBJ2-7, with D perhaps matching TRBD1 (5 bases). The CDR3 sequence is 15 residues long. The germline V gene has CDR1 ENHRY and CDR2 SYGVKD. Trimming took off 2 bases at V and 2 bases at J, with 13 bases between the two ends. CDR3 bases: TGTGCCATCAGTGAGCCGACAGAAAAGCCCTACGAGCAGTACTTC. This translates into CAISEPTEKPYEQYF.

J is TRBJ1-1 and V is TRBV4-2; D is undetermined. The CDR3 length is 13 residues. V shed 1 base and J shed 5 bases, with 8 bases lying between them. Germline V lookup: CDR1 LGHNA, CDR2 YNFKEQ. This CDR3 reads CASSQAPETEAFF. The CDR3 DNA reads TGTGCCAGCAGCCAAGCCCCAGAAACTGAAGCTTTCTTT.